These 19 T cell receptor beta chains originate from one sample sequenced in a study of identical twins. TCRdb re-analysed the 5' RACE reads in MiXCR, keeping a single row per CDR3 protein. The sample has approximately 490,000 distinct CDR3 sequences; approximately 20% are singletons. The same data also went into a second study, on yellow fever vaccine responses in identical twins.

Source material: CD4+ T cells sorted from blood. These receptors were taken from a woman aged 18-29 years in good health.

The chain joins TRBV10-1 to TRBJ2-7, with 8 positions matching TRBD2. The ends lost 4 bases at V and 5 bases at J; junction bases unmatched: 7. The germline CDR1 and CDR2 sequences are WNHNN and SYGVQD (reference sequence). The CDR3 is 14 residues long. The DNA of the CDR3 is TGCGCCAGCAGTGCACGCGGGAGGAGGGACGAGCAGTACTTC. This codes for CASSARGRRDEQYF.

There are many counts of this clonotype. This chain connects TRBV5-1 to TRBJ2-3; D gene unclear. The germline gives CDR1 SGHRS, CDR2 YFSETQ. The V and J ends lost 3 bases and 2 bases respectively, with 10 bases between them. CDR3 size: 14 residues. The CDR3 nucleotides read TGCGCCAGCAGCTCCGGCGGCGACACAGATACGCAGTATTTT. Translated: CASSSGGDTDTQYF.

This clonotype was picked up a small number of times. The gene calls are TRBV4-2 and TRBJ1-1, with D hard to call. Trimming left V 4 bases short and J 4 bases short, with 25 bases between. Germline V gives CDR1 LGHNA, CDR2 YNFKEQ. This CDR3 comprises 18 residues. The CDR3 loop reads CASSPESSGPPKSTEAFF. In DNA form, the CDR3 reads TGTGCCAGCAGCCCGGAGTCTAGTGGGCCCCCAAAGTCCACTGAAGCTTTCTTT.

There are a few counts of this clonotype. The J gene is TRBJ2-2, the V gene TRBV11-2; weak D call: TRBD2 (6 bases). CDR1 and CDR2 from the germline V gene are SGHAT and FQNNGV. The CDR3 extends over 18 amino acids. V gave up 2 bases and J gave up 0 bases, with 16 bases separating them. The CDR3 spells CASSLLASAGANTGELFF. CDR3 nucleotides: TGTGCCAGCAGCTTATTGGCCTCAGCGGGTGCGAACACCGGGGAGCTGTTTTTT.

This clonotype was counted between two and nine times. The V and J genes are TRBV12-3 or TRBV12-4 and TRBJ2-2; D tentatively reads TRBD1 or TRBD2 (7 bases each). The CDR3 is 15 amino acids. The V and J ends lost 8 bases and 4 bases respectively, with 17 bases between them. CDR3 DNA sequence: TGTGCCAGCCAGGGGGGCGGCGGGGGCACCGGGGAGCTGTTTTTT. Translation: CASQGGGGGTGELFF.

The CDR3 bases are TGTGCCAGCAGCGAGCCAGCGGGAGGGGACAATGAGCAGTTCTTC. Amino acid sequence: CASSEPAGGDNEQFF. This chain joins TRBV7-3 and TRBJ2-1; 10 bases are a match to TRBD2. Germline CDR1 reads SGHTA; CDR2 reads FQGTGA. The CDR3 length is 15 residues. V was pared by 5 bases and J by 5 bases, with 6 bases of the junction left unmatched.

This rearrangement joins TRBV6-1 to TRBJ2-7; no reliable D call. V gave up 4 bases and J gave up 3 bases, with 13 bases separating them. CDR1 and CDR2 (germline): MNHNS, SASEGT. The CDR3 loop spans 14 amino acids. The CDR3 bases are TGTGCCAGCAGTGTAACCGCCAGAGTCTACGAGCAGTACGTC. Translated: CASSVTARVYEQYV.

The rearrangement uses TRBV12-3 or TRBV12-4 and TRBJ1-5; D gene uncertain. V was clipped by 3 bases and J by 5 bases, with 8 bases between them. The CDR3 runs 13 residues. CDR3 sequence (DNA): TGTGCCAGCAGTTTGGGGTCGGATCAGCCCCAGCATTTT. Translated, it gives CASSLGSDQPQHF.

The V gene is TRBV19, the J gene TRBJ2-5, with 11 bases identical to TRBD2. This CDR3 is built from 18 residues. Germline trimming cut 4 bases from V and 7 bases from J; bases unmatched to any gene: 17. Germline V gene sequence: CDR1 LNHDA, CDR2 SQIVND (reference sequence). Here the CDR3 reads CASSSPQRTSGRGGTQYF. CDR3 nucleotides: TGTGCCAGTAGTAGTCCCCAACGGACTAGCGGGCGAGGCGGGACCCAGTACTTC.

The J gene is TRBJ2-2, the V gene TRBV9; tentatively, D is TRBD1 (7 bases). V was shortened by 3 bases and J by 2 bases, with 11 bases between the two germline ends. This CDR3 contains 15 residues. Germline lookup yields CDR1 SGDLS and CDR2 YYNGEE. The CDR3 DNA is TGTGCCAGCAGCGGGCGGGACAGAAACACCGGGGAGCTGTTTTTT. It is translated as CASSGRDRNTGELFF.

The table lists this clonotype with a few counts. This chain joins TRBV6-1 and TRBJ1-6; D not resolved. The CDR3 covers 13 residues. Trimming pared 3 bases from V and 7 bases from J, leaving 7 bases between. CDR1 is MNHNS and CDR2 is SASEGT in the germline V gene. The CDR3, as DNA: TGTGCCAGCAGTGACGAAAGGAATTCACCCCTCCACTTT. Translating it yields CASSDERNSPLHF.

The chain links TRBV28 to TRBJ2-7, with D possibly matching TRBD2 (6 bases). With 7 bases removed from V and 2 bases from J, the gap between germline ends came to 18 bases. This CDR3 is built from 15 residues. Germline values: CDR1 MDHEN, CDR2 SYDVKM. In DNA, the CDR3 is TGTGCCAGCACCCCGGGGAGTAGCGGAACCTACGAGCAGTACTTC. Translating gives CASTPGSSGTYEQYF.

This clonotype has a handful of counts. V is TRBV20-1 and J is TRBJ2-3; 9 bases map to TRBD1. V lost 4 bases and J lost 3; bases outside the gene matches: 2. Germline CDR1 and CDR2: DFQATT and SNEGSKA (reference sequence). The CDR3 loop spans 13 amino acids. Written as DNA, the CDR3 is TGCAGTGCTAATGACAGGGGGACAGATACGCAGTATTTT. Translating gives CSANDRGTDTQYF.

CDR3 region: CASSLTASHGGELFF. For the CDR3, the DNA is TGTGCCAGCAGCTTAACGGCTAGCCATGGCGGGGAGCTGTTTTTT. The chain uses TRBV7-3 and TRBJ2-2; D perhaps matches TRBD2 (5 bases). Germline V gene lookup returns CDR1 SGHTA and CDR2 FQGTGA. The CDR3 totals 15 residues. V was trimmed by 0 bases and J by 7 bases, leaving 12 bases between them.

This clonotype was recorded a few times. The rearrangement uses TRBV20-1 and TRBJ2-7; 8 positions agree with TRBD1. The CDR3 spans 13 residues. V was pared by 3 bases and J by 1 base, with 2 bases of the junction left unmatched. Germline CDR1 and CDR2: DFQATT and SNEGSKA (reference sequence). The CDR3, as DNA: TGCAGTGCTAGTTACAGGGGGTCCTACGAGCAGTACTTC. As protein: CSASYRGSYEQYF.

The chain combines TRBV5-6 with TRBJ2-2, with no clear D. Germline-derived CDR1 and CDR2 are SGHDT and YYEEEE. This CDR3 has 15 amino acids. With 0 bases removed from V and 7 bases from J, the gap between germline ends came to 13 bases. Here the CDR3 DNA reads TGTGCCAGCAGCTTGGTCTCTAGGGATAACGGGGAGCTGTTTTTT. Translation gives CASSLVSRDNGELFF.

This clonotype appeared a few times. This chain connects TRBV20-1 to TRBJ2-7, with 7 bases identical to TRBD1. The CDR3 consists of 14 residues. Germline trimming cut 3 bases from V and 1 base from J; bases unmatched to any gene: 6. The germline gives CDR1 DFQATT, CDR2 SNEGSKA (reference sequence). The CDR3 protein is CSASPQGLSYEQYF. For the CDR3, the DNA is TGCAGTGCTAGTCCACAGGGGCTGTCCTACGAGCAGTACTTC.

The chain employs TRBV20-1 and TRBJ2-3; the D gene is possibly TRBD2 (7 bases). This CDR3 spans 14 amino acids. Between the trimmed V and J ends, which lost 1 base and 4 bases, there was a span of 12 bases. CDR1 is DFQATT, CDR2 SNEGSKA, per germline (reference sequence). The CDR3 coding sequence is TGCAGTGCTAGAGTGGGGGGGGGGCCAGATACGCAGTATTTT. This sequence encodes CSARVGGGPDTQYF.

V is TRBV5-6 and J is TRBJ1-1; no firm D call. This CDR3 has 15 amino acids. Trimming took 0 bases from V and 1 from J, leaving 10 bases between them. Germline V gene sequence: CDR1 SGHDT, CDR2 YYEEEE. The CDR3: CASSLVAYPNTEAFF. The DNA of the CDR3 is TGTGCCAGCAGCTTGGTTGCGTACCCGAACACTGAAGCTTTCTTT.